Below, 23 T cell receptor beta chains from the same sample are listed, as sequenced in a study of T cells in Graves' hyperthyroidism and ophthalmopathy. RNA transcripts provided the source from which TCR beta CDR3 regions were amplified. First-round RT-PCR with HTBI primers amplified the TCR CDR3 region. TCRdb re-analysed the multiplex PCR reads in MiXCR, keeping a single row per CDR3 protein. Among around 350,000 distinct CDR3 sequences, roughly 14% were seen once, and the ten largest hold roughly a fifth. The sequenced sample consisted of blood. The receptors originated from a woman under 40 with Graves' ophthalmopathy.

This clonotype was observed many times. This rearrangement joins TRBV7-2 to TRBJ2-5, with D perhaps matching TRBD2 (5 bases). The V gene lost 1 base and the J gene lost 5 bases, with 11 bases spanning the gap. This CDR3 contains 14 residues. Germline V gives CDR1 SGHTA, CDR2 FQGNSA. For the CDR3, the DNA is TGTGCCAGCAGCTTAGGGACCCGCGGGGAGACCCAGTACTTC. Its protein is CASSLGTRGETQYF.

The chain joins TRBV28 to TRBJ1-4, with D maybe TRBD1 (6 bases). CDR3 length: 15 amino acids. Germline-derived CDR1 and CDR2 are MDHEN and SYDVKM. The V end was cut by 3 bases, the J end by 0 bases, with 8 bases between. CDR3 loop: CASSFQGSTNEKLFF. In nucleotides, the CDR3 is TGTGCCAGCAGTTTTCAGGGGTCAACTAATGAAAAACTGTTTTTT.

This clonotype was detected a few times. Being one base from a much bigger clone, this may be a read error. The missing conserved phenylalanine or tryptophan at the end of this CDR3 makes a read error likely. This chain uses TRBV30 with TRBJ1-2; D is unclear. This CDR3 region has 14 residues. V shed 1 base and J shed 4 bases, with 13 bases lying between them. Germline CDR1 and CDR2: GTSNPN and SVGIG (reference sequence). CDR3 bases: TGTGCCTGGAGTGGCAAGCTCCTGGTCTATGGCTACACCCTC. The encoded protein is CAWSGKLLVYGYTL.

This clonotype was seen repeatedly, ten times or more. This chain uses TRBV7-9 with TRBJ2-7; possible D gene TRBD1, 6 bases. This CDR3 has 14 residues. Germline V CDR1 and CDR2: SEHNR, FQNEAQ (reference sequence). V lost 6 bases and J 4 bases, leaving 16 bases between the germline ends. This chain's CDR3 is CASSHQGQIYEQYF. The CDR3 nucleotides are TGTGCCAGCAGTCATCAGGGGCAGATTTACGAGCAGTACTTC.

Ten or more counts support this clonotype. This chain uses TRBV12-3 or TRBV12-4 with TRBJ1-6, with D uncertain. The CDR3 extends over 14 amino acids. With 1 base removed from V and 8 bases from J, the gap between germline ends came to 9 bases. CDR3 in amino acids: CASSLEGPDSPLHF. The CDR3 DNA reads TGTGCCAGCAGTTTAGAAGGGCCGGATTCACCCCTCCACTTT.

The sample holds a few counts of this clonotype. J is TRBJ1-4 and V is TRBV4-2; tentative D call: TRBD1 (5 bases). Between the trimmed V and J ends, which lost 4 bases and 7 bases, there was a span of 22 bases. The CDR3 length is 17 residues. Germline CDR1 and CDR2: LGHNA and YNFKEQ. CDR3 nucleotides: TGTGCCAGCAGCCTAGGGACTGTTCTTAGGCGCCGTGAAAAACTGTTTTTT. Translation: CASSLGTVLRRREKLFF.

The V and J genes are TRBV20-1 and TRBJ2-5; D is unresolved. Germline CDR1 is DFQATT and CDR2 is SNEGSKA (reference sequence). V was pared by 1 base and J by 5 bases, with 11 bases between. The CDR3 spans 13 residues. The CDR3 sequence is CSARGKGRETQYF. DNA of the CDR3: TGCAGTGCTAGAGGAAAAGGGCGGGAGACCCAGTACTTC.

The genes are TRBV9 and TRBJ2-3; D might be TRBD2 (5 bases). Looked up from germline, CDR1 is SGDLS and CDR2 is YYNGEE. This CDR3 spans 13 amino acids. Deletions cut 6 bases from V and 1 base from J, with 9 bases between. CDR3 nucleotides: TGTGCCAGCAACACCGGGGGCACAGATACGCAGTATTTT. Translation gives CASNTGGTDTQYF.

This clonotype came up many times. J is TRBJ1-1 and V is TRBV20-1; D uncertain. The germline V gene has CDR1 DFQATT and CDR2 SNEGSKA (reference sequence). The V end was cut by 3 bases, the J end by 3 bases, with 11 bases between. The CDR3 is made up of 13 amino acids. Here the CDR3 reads CSASDGRDTEAFF. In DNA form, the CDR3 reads TGCAGTGCTAGTGACGGGCGAGACACTGAAGCTTTCTTT.

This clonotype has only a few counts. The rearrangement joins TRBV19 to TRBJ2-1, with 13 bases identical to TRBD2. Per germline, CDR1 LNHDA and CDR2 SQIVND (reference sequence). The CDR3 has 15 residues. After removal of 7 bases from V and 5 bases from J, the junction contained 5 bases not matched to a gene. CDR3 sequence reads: CASTLTSGGHNEQFF. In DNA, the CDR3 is TGTGCCAGTACTTTGACTAGCGGGGGGCACAATGAGCAGTTCTTC.

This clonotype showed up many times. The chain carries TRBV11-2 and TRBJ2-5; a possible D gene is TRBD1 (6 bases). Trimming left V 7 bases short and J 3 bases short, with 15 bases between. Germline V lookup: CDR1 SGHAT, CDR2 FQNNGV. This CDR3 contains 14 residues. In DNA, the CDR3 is TGTGCCAGCACCTTTGAACGACAGGAAGAGACCCAGTACTTC. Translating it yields CASTFERQEETQYF.

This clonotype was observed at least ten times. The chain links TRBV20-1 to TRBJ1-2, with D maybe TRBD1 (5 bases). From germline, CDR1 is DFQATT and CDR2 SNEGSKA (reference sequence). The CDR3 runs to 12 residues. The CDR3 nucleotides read TGCTACACCATGGGGGGAAACTATGGCTACACCTTC. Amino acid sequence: CYTMGGNYGYTF.

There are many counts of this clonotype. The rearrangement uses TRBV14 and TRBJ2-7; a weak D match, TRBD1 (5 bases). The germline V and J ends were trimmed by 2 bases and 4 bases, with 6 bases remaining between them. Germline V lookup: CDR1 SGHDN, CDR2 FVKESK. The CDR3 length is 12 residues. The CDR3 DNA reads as TGTGCCAGCAGCCAACGACAGTACGAGCAGTACTTC. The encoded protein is CASSQRQYEQYF.

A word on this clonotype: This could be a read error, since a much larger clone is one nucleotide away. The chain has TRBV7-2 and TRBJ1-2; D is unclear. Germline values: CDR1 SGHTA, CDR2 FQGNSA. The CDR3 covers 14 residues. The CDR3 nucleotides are TGTGTCAGCAGCCAACCTTTGGGATACAATGGCTACACCTTC. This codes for CVSSQPLGYNGYTF.

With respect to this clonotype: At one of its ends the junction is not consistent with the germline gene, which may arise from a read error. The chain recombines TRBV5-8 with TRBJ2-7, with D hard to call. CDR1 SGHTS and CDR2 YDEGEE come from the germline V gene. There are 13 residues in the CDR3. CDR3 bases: TGTGCCAACAGCTTGGGGTTGTCTTACGAGCAGTACTTC. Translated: CANSLGLSYEQYF.

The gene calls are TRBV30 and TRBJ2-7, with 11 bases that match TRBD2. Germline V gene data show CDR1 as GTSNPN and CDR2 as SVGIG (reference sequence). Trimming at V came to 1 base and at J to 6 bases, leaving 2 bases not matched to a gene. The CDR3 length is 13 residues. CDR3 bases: TGTGCCTGGAGTGGACTAGCGGGACTCGAGCAGTACTTC. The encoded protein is CAWSGLAGLEQYF. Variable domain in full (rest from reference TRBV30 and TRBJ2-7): SQTIHQWPATLVQPVGSPLSLECTVEGTSNPNLYWYRQAAGRGLQLLFYSVGIGQISSEVPQNLSASRPQDRQFILSSKKLLLSDSGFYLCAWSGLAGLEQYFGPGTRLTVT.

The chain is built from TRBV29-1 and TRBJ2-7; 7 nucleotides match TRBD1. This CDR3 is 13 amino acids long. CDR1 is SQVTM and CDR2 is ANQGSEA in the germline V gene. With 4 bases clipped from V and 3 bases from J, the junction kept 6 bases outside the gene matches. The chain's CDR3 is CSVASWTGYEQYF. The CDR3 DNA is TGCAGCGTTGCCTCATGGACAGGCTACGAGCAGTACTTC.

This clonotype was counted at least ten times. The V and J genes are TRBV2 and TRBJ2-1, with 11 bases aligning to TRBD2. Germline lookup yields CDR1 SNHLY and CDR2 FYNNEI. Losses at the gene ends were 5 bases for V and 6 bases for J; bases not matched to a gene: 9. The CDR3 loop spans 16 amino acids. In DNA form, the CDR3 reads TGTGCCAGCAGTCCTCCCTTTAGCGGGGGGGCCAATGAGCAGTTCTTC. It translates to CASSPPFSGGANEQFF.

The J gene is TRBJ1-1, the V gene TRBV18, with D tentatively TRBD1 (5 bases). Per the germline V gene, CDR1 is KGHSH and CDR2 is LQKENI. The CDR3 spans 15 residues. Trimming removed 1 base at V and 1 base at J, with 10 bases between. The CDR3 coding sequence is TGTGCCAGCTCACCACTGCCAGGGTCGAACACTGAAGCTTTCTTT. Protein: CASSPLPGSNTEAFF. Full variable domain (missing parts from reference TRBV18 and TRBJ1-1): NAGVMQNPRHLVRRRGQEARLRCSPMKGHSHVYWYRQLPEEGLKFMVYLQKENIIDESGMPKERFSAEFPKEGPSILRIQQVVRGDSAAYFCASSPLPGSNTEAFFGQGTRLTVV.

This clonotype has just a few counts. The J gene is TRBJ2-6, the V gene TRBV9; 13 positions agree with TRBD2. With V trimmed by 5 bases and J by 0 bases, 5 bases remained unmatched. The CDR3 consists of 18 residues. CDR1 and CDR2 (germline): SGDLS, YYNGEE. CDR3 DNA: TGTGCCAGCAGGTCGACTAGCGGGGGGTCCTCTGGGGCCAACGTCCTGACTTTC. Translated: CASRSTSGGSSGANVLTF.

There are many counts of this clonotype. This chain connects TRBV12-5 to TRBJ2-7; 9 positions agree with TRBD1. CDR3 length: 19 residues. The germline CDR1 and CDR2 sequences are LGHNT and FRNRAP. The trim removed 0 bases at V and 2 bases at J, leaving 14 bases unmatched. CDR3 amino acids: CASGLVILGQGNSAYEQYF. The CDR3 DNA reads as TGTGCTAGTGGTTTGGTGATTCTCGGACAGGGGAATTCCGCCTACGAGCAGTACTTC. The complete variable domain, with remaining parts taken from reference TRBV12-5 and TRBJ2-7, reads DARVTQTPRHKVTEMGQEVTMRCQPILGHNTVFWYRQTMMQGLELLAYFRNRAPLDDSGMPKDRFSAEMPDATLATLKIQPSEPRDSAVYFCASGLVILGQGNSAYEQYFGPGTRLTVT.

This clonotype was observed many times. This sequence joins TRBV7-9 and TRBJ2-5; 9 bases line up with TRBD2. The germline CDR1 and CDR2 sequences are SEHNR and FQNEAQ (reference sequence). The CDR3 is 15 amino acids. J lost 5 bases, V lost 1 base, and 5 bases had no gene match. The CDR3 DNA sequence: TGTGCCAGCAGCTTAGTGGCGGGGGGGCATGAGACCCAGTACTTC. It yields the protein CASSLVAGGHETQYF.

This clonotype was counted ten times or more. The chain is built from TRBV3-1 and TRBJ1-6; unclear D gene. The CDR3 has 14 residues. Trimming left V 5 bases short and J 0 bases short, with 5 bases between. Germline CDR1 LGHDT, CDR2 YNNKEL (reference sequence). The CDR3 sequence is CASSKSSYNSPLHF. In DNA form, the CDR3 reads TGTGCCAGCAGCAAGAGCTCCTATAATTCACCCCTCCACTTT.